One T cell receptor (beta chain) is described in this entry. Its target is unknown. The source of the sample is a study of identical twins. Germline V gene sequence: CDR1 DFQATT, CDR2 SNEGSKA (reference sequence). The CDR3 length is 16 residues. The junction had 8 bases not matched to a gene; V was cut back by 5 bases and J by 2 bases. TCRdb reanalysed the 5' RACE reads using MiXCR and keeps one entry per CDR3 protein. The sample lists hundreds of thousands of distinct CDR3 sequences; approximately 6% were seen once. Study-wide findings and caveats: Partly confounded zero-insertion analyses could result from invariant MAIT and iNKT cells. Beta out-of-frame sequences showed weaker excess sharing between twins. Modelling approaches yielded underestimates of out-of-frame TCR alpha sharing between monozygotic twins.

The rearrangement uses TRBV20-1 and TRBJ2-5; 13 nucleotides line up with TRBD2. This receptor was taken from a man younger than 35 in good health. Source material: naive T cells sorted from blood. CDR3 sequence: CSASGLAGRGQETQYF. CDR3 nucleotide sequence: TGCAGTGCTTCGGGACTAGCGGGACGTGGGCAAGAGACCCAGTACTTC.